The 12 T cell receptor beta chains below come from one sample, sequenced in a study of OX40 agonist ivuxolimab in advanced cancers. TCRdb keeps only in-frame clones here, not all; method: immunoSEQ multiplex PCR. The table includes over 65,000 clones, 84% detected once. The input for sequencing was CD4+ or CD8+ T cells sorted from blood, taken in a trial of the OX40 agonist ivuxolimab. All receptors derive from an adult with an advanced solid tumor such as melanoma, head and neck, liver or kidney cancer.

The V call is TRBV27, the J call TRBJ2-5, with 8 positions matching TRBD1. Germline lookup yields CDR1 MNHEY and CDR2 SMNVEV (reference sequence). The CDR3 is 16 residues long. J lost 5 bases, V lost 5 bases, and 13 bases had no gene match. The chain's CDR3 is CASSHRQGYGSETQYF. CDR3 nucleotides: TGTGCCAGCAGTCATCGACAGGGGTACGGTAGCGAGACCCAGTACTTC.

This clone came up once. The rearrangement links TRBV11-3 to TRBJ1-2; D is undetermined. Deletions cut 6 bases from V and 4 bases from J, with 12 bases between. Germline values: CDR1 SGHNT, CDR2 YENEEA. The CDR3 has 13 residues. In nucleotides, the CDR3 is TGTGCCAGCAGTGCGAGGGAAGTCTATGGCTACACCTTC. Protein sequence: CASSAREVYGYTF.

The rearrangement uses TRBV5-1 and TRBJ1-1, with 9 nucleotides matching TRBD1. J gave up 3 bases and V 4 bases, and 7 bases lay outside the gene matches. Germline V lookup: CDR1 SGHRS, CDR2 YFSETQ. The CDR3 loop spans 15 amino acids. The CDR3 nucleotides are TGCGCCAGCAGCCCCTTGACAGGGGGGGACACTGAAGCTTTCTTT. Translation gives CASSPLTGGDTEAFF.

The chain joins TRBV19 to TRBJ2-5; 10 bases line up with TRBD1. Trimming cost V 4 bases and J 5 bases; bases outside gene matches: 13. This CDR3 has 17 residues. Germline V CDR1 and CDR2: LNHDA, SQIVND (reference sequence). The DNA of the CDR3 is TGTGCCAGTAGTAGGGACCGAGACAGGGGGCGCGAGGAGACCCAGTACTTC. This translates into CASSRDRDRGREETQYF.

The J gene is TRBJ2-4, the V gene TRBV30; the D gene is possibly TRBD2 (5 bases). V was trimmed by 5 bases and J by 0 bases, leaving 8 bases between them. The CDR3 length is 13 residues. The germline V gene encodes CDR1 GTSNPN and CDR2 SVGIG (reference sequence). Written as DNA, the CDR3 is TGTGCCTGGCGAGGAGGAGCCAAAAACATTCAGTACTTC. Its translation is CAWRGGAKNIQYF.

The gene calls are TRBV29-1 and TRBJ1-4, with TRBD1 matching over 8 bases. The V gene's germline CDR1 is SQVTM and CDR2 ANQGSEA. V shed 4 bases and J 0 bases; nucleotides not matched to a gene: 19. This CDR3 has 20 amino acids. This CDR3 is CSVAGTFFGQGGATNEKLFF. The CDR3 region has the DNA TGCAGCGTTGCGGGAACTTTTTTCGGACAGGGAGGAGCAACTAATGAAAAACTGTTTTTT.

For the CDR3, the DNA is TGTGCCAGCAGCCACAGGGAGTGGGAGACCCAGTACTTC. Amino acid sequence: CASSHREWETQYF. The rearrangement uses TRBV6-5 and TRBJ2-5, with a tentative D call TRBD1 (6 bases). V was pared by 6 bases and J by 5 bases, with 13 bases between. CDR1 is MNHEY and CDR2 is SVGAGI in the germline V gene. This CDR3 is built from 13 residues.

A remark on this clone: The junction departs from the called germline gene at one end, perhaps through a read error. This chain links TRBV7-9 with TRBJ2-2; D remains unclear. Germline CDR1 and CDR2: SEHNR and FQNEAQ (reference sequence). This CDR3 is 12 amino acids long. The CDR3 coding sequence is TGTGTCAGCAGCCCCGTTCTTGGGGAGCTGTTTTTT. It translates to CVSSPVLGELFF. The whole variable domain, filled in from reference TRBV7-9 and TRBJ2-2, reads DTGVSQNPRHKITKRGQNVTFRCDPISEHNRLYWYRQTLGQGPEFLTYFQNEAQLEKSRLLSDRFSAERPKGSFSTLEIQRTEQGDSAMYLCVSSPVLGELFFGEGSRLTVL.

The gene calls are TRBV20-1 and TRBJ2-1; maybe TRBD1 (6 bases). The CDR3 has 11 residues. V lost 6 bases and J lost 11, with 14 bases in between. CDR1 and CDR2 from the germline V gene are DFQATT and SNEGSKA (reference sequence). The CDR3 spells CSAIDRLKQFF. As DNA, the CDR3 is TGCAGTGCAATAGACAGGCTAAAGCAGTTCTTC.

The chain carries TRBV7-9 and TRBJ2-3; D is unresolved. The V end was cut by 8 bases, the J end by 2 bases, with 11 bases between. The CDR3 runs 13 residues. Germline-derived CDR1 and CDR2 are SEHNR and FQNEAQ (reference sequence). In nucleotides, the CDR3 is TGTGCCAGCTTTCGTGGGTCCACAGATACGCAGTATTTT. This translates into CASFRGSTDTQYF.

The chain employs TRBV7-2 and TRBJ2-5; the D gene is possibly TRBD1 (5 bases). The germline V and J ends were trimmed by 4 bases and 4 bases, with 13 bases remaining between them. CDR1 is SGHTA, CDR2 FQGNSA, per germline. CDR3 length: 14 amino acids. CDR3 residues: CASSSDGARETQYF. The CDR3 coding sequence is TGTGCCAGCAGCTCCGATGGGGCCAGAGAGACCCAGTACTTC.

The chain employs TRBV10-1 and TRBJ1-1; the D gene is possibly TRBD1 (5 bases). The CDR3 length is 17 residues. V was pared by 0 bases and J by 0 bases, with 14 bases between. The germline V gene encodes CDR1 WNHNN and CDR2 SYGVQD (reference sequence). CDR3 sequence reads: CASSESTGGFMNTEAFF. The CDR3 region has the DNA TGCGCCAGCAGTGAGTCTACCGGGGGATTCATGAACACTGAAGCTTTCTTT.